The source of this T cell receptor (beta chain) is a study of blood T cell repertoires in COVID-19. Germline V lookup: CDR1 LGHNA, CDR2 YNFKEQ. The germline V and J ends were trimmed by 3 bases and 0 bases, with 9 bases remaining between them. The CDR3 consists of 16 residues. In the study's own analysis: Nucleated cell counts were estimated from reference gene primer amplification. The assay was immunoSEQ multiplex PCR, and TCRdb's table has in-frame clones only and misses some. That table furnishes V, J and clone size, whereas the DNA furnished D and trimming. The table lists some 70,000 clones, about nine tenths of them singletons.

This TCR came from a woman aged 55-70 years with COVID-19, enrolled during active disease. V is TRBV4-2 and J is TRBJ2-6; unclear D gene. The specimen sequenced was peripheral blood. As DNA, the CDR3 is TGTGCCAGCAGCCAGGCCGATGGCTCTGGGGCCAACGTCCTGACTTTC. Translation gives CASSQADGSGANVLTF.